This T cell receptor (beta chain) was sequenced in a study of somatic mutations in cytotoxic T cells in rheumatoid arthritis. Study results and limitations: Patients with a largest CD8+ clone exceeding 20% of CD8+ cells numbered about an eighth of the roughly 60.

V was trimmed by 3 bases and J by 4 bases, leaving 12 bases between them. CDR1 SQVTM and CDR2 ANQGSEA come from the germline V gene. The CDR3 has 13 amino acids. By sample share, this clone is medium-sized (0.01 to 0.1%). Its specificity is unknown. Produced via immunoSEQ multiplex PCR; TCRdb's table is partial and in-frame only. The repertoire includes about 18,000 clones, over 70% of them detected once, and over 4% sits in the top ten. The origin of this receptor is a man between 60 and 75 years old in good health. The sequencing input was CD8+ T cells sorted from blood. The J gene is TRBJ1-2, the V gene TRBV29-1; D gene unclear. The CDR3 DNA follows: TGCAGCGTTGAGCAGGCTATCCCCTATGGCTACACCTTC. Translated, it gives CSVEQAIPYGYTF.